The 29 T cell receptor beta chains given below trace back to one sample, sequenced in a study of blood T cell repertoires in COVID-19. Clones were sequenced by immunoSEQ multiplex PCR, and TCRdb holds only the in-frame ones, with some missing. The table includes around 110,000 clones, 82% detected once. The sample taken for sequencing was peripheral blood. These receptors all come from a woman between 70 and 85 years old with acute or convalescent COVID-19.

This CDR3 is CASSQDRGSDSTYGYTF. CDR3 nucleotide sequence: TGCGCCAGCAGCCAAGATCGAGGCAGTGACAGTACCTATGGCTACACCTTC. The rearrangement uses TRBV4-3 and TRBJ1-2, with D possibly TRBD1 on 5 matching bases. The CDR3 extends over 17 amino acids. V was clipped by 0 bases and J by 4 bases, with 18 bases between them. From germline, CDR1 is LGHNA and CDR2 YSLEER.

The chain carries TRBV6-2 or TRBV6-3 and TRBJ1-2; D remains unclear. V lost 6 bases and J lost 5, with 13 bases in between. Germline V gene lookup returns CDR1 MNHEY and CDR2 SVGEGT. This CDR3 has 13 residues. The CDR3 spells CASSRRQEYGYTF. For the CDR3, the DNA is TGTGCCAGCAGCCGACGCCAGGAATATGGCTACACCTTC.

The CDR3 DNA reads as TGTGCCTCTACGGGACAGGGAGAGTCACCCCTCCACTTT. It encodes CASTGQGESPLHF. The V and J genes are TRBV30 and TRBJ1-6, with 9 bases identical to TRBD1. The CDR3 contains 13 residues. Germline V gene sequence: CDR1 GTSNPN, CDR2 SVGIG (reference sequence). V gave up 7 bases and J gave up 10 bases; unmatched junction bases: 8.

CDR3 protein: CASSRVGDTQYF. CDR3 coding DNA: TGTGCCAGCTCCCGGGTCGGGGATACGCAGTATTTT. This sequence joins TRBV18 and TRBJ2-3; D is ambiguous. CDR1 KGHSH and CDR2 LQKENI come from the germline V gene. With 6 bases removed from V and 6 bases from J, the gap between germline ends came to 10 bases. CDR3 size: 12 residues. The entire variable domain, with the rest obtained from reference TRBV18 and TRBJ2-3, is as follows: NAGVMQNPRHLVRRRGQEARLRCSPMKGHSHVYWYRQLPEEGLKFMVYLQKENIIDESGMPKERFSAEFPKEGPSILRIQQVVRGDSAAYFCASSRVGDTQYFGPGTRLTVL.

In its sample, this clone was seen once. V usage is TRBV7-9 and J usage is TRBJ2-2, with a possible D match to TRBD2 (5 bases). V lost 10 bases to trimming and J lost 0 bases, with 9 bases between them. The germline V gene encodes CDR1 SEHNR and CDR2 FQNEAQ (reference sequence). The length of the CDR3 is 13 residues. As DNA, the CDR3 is TGTGCCACTTCGGACTCGAACACCGGGGAGCTGTTTTTT. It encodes CATSDSNTGELFF.

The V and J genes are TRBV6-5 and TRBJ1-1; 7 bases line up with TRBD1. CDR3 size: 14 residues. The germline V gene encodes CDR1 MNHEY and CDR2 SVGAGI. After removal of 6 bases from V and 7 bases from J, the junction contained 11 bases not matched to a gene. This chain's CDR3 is CASRYRGSTGEAFF. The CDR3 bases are TGTGCCAGCAGATACAGGGGCAGTACCGGTGAAGCTTTCTTT.

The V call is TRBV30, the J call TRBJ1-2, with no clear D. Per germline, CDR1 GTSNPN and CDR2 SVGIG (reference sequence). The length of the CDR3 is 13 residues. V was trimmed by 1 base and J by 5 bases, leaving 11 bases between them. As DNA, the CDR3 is TGTGCCTGGAGTGCCGCGAGCGGGTATGGCTACACCTTC. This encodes CAWSAASGYGYTF.

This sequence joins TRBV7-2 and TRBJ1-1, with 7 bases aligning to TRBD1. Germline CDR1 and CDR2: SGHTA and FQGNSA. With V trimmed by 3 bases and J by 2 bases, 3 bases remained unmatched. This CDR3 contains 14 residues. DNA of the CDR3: TGTGCCAGCAGCTTGGGGACAGATAACACTGAAGCTTTCTTT. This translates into CASSLGTDNTEAFF.

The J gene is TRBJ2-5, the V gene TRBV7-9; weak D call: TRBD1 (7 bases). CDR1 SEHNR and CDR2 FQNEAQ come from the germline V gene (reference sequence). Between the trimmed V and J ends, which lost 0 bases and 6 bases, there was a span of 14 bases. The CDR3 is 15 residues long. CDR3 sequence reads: CASSLAQGGEKTQYF. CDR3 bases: TGTGCCAGCAGCTTAGCGCAGGGGGGTGAAAAGACCCAGTACTTC.

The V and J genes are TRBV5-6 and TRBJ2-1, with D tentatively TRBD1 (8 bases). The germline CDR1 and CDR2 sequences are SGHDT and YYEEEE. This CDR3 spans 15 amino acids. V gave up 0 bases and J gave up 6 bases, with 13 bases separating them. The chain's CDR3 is CASSLDRGGTNEQFF. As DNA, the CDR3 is TGTGCCAGCAGCTTGGACAGGGGGGGGACCAATGAGCAGTTCTTC.

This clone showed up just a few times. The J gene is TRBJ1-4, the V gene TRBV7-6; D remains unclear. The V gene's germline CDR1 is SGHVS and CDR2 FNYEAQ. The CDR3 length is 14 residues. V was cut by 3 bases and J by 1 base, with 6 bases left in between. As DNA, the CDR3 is TGTGCCAGCAGCTTGGAGGAAACTAATGAAAAACTGTTTTTT. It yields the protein CASSLEETNEKLFF.

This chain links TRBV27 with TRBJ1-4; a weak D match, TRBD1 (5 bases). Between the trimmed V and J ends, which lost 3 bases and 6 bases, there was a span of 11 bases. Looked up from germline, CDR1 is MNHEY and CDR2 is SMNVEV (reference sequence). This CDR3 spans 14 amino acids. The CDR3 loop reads CASSFGQGHEKLFF. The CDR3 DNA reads TGTGCCAGCAGTTTCGGGCAGGGCCATGAAAAACTGTTTTTT.

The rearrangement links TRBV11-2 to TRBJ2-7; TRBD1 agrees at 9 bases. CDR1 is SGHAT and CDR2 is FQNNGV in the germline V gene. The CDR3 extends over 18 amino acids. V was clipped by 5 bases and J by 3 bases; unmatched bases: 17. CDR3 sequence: CASSPLNWGQGRGYEQYF. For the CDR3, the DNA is TGTGCCAGCAGCCCCCTCAACTGGGGACAGGGCCGAGGCTACGAGCAGTACTTC.

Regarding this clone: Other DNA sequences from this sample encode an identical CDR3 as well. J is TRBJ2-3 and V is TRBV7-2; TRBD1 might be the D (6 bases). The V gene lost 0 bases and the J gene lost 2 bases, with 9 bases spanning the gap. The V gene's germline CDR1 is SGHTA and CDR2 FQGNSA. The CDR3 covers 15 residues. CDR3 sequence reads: CASSLATGSTDTQYF. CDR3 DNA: TGTGCCAGCAGCTTAGCGACAGGCTCCACAGATACGCAGTATTTT.

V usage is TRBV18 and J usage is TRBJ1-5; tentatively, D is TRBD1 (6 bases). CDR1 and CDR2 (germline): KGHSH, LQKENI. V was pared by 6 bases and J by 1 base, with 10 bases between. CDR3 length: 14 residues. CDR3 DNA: TGTGCCAGCTCCCCGGGACAAAGCAATCAGCCCCAGCATTTT. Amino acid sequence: CASSPGQSNQPQHF. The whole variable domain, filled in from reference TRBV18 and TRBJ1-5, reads NAGVMQNPRHLVRRRGQEARLRCSPMKGHSHVYWYRQLPEEGLKFMVYLQKENIIDESGMPKERFSAEFPKEGPSILRIQQVVRGDSAAYFCASSPGQSNQPQHFGDGTRLSIL.

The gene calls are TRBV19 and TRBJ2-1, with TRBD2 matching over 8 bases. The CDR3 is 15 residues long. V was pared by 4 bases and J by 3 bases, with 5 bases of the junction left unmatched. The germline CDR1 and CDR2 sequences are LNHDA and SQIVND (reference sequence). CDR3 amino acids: CASSTAGGYYNEQFF. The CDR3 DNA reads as TGTGCCAGTAGTACGGCGGGGGGCTACTACAATGAGCAGTTCTTC.

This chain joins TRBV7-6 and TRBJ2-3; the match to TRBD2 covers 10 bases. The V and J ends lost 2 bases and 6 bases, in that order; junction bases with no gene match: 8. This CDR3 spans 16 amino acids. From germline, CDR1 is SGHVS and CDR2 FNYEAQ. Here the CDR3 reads CASSLISGGASDTQYF. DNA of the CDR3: TGTGCCAGCAGCTTAATCAGCGGGGGGGCGTCCGATACGCAGTATTTT.

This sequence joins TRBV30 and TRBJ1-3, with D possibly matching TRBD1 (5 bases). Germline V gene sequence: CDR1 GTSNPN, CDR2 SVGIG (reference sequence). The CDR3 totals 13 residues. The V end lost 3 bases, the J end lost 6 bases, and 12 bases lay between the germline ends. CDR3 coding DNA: TGTGCCTGGAGGTCAAGGGGCGCAAACACCATATATTTT. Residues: CAWRSRGANTIYF.

CDR3: CASSLAGDNEAFF. CDR3 nucleotide sequence: TGTGCCAGCAGTTTAGCGGGGGACAATGAAGCTTTCTTT. V gene TRBV12-3 or TRBV12-4 combines with J gene TRBJ1-1, with a weak D call TRBD1 (6 bases). V was pared by 0 bases and J by 7 bases, with 9 bases between. CDR3 length: 13 residues.

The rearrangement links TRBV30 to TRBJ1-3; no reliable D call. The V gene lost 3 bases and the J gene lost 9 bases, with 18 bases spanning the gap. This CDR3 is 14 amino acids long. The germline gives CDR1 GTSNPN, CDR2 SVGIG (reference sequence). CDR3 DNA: TGTGCCTGGAGCCTAGCGGGAGGGTGGGGCACCATATATTTT. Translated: CAWSLAGGWGTIYF.

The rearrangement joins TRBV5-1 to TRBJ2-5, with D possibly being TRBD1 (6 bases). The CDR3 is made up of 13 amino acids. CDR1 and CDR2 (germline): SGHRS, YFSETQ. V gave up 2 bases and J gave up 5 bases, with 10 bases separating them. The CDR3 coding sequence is TGCGCCAGCAGCTTACAGGGCGGGGAGACCCAGTACTTC. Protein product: CASSLQGGETQYF.

The CDR3 region has the DNA TGTGCCAGCAGTCCCTCCCGGGCAGGGACTATAAGAAACACCATATATTTT. Its translation is CASSPSRAGTIRNTIYF. The chain has TRBV2 and TRBJ1-3, with D maybe TRBD1 (5 bases). V lost 5 bases and J 5 bases, leaving 22 bases between the germline ends. Germline V gives CDR1 SNHLY, CDR2 FYNNEI. The CDR3 extends over 17 amino acids.

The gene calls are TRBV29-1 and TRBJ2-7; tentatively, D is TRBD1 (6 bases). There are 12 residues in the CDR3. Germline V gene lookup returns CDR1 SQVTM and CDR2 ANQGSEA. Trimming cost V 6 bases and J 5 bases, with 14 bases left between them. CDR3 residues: CSVAEQGNEQYF. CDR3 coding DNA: TGCAGCGTGGCCGAACAGGGTAACGAGCAGTACTTC.

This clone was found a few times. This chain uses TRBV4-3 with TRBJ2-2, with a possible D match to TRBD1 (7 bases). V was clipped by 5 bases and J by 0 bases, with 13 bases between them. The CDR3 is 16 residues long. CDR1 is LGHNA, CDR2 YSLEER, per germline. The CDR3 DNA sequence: TGCGCCAGCAGCAACAGGGGACTCGCGAACACCGGGGAGCTGTTTTTT. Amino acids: CASSNRGLANTGELFF.

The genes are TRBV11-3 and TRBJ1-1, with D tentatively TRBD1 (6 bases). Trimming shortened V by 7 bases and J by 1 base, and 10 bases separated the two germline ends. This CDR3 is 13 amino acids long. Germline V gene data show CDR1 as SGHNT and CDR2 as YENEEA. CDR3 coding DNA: TGTGCCAGCATGGACAGACAGAACACTGAAGCTTTCTTT. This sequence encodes CASMDRQNTEAFF.

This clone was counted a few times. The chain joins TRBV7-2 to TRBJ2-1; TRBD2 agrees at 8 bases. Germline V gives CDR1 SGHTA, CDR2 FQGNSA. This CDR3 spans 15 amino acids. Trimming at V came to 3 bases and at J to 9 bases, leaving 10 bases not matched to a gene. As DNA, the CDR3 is TGTGCCAGCAGCTTGGGCGGGGGGCGAAGAGGTGAGCAGTTCTTC. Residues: CASSLGGGRRGEQFF.

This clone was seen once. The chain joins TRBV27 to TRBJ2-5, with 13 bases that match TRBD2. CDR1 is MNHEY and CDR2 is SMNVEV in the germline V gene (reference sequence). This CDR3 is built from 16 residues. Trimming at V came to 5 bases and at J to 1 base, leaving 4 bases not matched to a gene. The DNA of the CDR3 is TGTGCCAGCAGTACAAGACTAGCGGGGGGCCAAGAGACCCAGTACTTC. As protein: CASSTRLAGGQETQYF.

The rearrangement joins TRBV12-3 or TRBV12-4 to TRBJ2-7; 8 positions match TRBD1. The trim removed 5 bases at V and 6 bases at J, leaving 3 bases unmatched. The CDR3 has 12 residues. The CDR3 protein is CASSPDRGEQYF. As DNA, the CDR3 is TGTGCCAGCAGTCCCGACAGGGGCGAGCAGTACTTC.

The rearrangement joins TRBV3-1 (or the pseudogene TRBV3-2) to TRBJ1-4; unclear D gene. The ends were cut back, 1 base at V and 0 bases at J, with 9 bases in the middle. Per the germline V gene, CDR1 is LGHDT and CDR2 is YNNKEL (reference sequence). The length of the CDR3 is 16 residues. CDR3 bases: TGTGCCAGCAGCCAAGTCCGGGTTTCAACTAATGAAAAACTGTTTTTT. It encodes CASSQVRVSTNEKLFF.